This T cell receptor beta chain is drawn from a study of cytomegalovirus exposure and HLA in healthy donors. Broader study findings: Later genetic work tied a missense DCLRE1C variant to beta-chain V and J trimming. Presence/absence results assume similar sequencing depth per donor, which may not hold.

Per germline, CDR1 MNHNS and CDR2 SASEGT. Trimming at V came to 7 bases and at J to 4 bases, leaving 9 bases not matched to a gene. This CDR3 is 15 amino acids long. The PCR contained 60 Vbeta and 13 Jbeta primers. The assay was immunoSEQ multiplex PCR, and TCRdb's table has in-frame clones only and misses some. The data hold over 90,000 clones, with around 66% observed a single time. Comments on this clone: The target antigen is unknown.

This TCR was sampled from a woman between 45 and 65 years old in good health and CMV-seronegative. The sample was PBMCs. V gene TRBV6-1 combines with J gene TRBJ2-5; the match to TRBD2 covers 10 bases. DNA for the CDR3: TGTGCCAGCAACAGCGGGGGGGCAGGTTCAGAGACCCAGTACTTC. Its protein product is CASNSGGAGSETQYF.